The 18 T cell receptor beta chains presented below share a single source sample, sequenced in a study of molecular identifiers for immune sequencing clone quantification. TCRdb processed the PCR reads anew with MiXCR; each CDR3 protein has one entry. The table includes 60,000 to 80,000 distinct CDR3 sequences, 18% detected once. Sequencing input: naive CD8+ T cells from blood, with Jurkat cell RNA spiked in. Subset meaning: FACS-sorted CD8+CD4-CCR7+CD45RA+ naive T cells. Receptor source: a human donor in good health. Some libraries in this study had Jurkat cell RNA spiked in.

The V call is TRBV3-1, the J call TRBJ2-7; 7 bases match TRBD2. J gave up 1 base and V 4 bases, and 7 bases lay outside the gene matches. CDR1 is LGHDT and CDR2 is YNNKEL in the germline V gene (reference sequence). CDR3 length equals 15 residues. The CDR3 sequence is CASSLVWEGSYEQYF. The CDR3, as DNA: TGTGCCAGCAGCCTAGTTTGGGAGGGATCCTACGAGCAGTACTTC.

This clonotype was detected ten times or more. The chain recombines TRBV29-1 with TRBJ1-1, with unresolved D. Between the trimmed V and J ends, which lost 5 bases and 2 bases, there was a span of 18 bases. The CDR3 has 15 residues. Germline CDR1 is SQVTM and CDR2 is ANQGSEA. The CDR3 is CSVRDLGSANTEAFF. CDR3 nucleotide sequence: TGCAGCGTTCGAGACCTAGGGTCTGCCAACACTGAAGCTTTCTTT.

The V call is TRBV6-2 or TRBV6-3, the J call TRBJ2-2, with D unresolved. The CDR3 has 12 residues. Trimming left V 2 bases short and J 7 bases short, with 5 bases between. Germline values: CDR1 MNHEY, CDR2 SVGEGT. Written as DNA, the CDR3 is TGTGCCAGCAGTTACGAGATCGGGGAGCTGTTTTTT. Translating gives CASSYEIGELFF.

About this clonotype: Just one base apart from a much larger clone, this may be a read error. In nucleotides, the CDR3 is TGTGCCAGAAGCTCGGTTTTGGAGGGGGGGAATCAGCCCCAGCATTTT. Translating it yields CARSSVLEGGNQPQHF. The rearrangement uses TRBV7-9 and TRBJ1-5; possibly TRBD1 for D (6 bases). Germline V CDR1 and CDR2: SEHNR, FQNEAQ (reference sequence). This CDR3 region has 16 residues.

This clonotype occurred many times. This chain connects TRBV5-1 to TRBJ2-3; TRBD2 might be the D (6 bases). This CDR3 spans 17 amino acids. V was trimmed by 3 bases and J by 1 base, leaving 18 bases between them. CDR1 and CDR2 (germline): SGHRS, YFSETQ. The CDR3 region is CASSSYGRWEGTDTQYF. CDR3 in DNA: TGCGCCAGCAGCTCCTATGGTAGATGGGAGGGCACAGATACGCAGTATTTT.

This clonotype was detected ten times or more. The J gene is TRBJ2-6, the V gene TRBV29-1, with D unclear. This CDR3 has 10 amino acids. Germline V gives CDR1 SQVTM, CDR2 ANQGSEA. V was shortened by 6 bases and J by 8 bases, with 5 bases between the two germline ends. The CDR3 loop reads CSVLSNVLTF. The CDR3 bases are TGCAGCGTCCTATCCAACGTCCTGACTTTC.

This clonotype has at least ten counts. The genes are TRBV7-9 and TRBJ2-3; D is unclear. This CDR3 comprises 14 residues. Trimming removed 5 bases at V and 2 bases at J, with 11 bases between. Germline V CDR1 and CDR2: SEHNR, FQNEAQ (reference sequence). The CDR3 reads CASSEETSTDTQYF. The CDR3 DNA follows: TGTGCCAGCAGCGAAGAGACTTCCACAGATACGCAGTATTTT.

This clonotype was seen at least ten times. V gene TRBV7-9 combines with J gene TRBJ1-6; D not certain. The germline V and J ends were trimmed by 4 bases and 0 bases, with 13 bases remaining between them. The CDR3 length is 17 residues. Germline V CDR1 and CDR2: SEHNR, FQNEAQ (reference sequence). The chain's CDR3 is CASSSWDSSSYNSPLHF. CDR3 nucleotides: TGTGCCAGCAGCTCCTGGGATTCCAGCTCCTATAATTCACCCCTCCACTTT.

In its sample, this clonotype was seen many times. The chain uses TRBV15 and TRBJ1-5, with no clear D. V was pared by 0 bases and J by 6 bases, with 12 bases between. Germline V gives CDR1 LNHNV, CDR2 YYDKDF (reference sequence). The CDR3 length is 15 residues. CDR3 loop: CATSRDRPISQPQHF. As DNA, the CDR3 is TGTGCCACCAGCAGAGATCGGCCGATTAGTCAGCCCCAGCATTTT.

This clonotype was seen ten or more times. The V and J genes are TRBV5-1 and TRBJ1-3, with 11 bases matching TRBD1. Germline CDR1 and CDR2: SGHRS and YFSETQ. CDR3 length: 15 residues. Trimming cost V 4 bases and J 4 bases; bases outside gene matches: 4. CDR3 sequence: CASSVDRGPGNTIYF. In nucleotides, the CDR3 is TGCGCCAGCAGCGTGGACAGGGGGCCCGGAAACACCATATATTTT.

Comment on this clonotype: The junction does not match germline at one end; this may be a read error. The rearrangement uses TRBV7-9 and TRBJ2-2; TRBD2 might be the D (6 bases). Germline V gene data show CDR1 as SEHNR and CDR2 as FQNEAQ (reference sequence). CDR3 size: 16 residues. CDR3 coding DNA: TGTGCCGGCAGCTTGGTTGCGGGGAAGAACACCGGGGAGCTGTTTTTT. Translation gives CAGSLVAGKNTGELFF.

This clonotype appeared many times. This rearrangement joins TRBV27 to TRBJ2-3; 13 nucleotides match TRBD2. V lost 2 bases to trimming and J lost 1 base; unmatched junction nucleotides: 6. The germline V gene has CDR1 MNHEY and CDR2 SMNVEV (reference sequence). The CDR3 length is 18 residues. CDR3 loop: CASSLIWTSGGRTDTQYF. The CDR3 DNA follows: TGTGCCAGCAGTTTAATATGGACTAGCGGGGGTCGCACAGATACGCAGTATTTT.

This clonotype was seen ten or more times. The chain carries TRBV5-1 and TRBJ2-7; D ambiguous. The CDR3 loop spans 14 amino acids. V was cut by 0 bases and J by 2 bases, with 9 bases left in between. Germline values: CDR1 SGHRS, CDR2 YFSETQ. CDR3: CASSLDLGPYEQYF. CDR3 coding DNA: TGCGCCAGCAGCTTGGATCTCGGCCCCTACGAGCAGTACTTC.

The CDR3 is CASRGPTEVGTEAFF. The CDR3 bases are TGTGCCAGCAGGGGACCGACCGAGGTGGGGACTGAAGCTTTCTTT. The chain employs TRBV12-3 or TRBV12-4 and TRBJ1-1, with a weak D call TRBD1 (5 bases). This CDR3 region has 15 residues. V was cut by 6 bases and J by 5 bases, with 19 bases left in between.

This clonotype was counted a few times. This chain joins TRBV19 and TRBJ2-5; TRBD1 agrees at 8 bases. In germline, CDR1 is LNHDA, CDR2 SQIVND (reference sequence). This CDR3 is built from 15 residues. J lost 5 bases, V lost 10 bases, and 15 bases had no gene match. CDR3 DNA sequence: TGTGCCACACGCAATTGGACAGGGAAGGGGGAGACCCAGTACTTC. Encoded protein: CATRNWTGKGETQYF.

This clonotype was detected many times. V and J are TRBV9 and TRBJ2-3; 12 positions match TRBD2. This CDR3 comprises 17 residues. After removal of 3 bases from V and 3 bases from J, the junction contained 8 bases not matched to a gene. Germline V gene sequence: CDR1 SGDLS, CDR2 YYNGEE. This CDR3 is CASSAYVTSGSTDTQYF. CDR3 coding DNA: TGTGCCAGCAGCGCATATGTGACTAGCGGGAGTACAGATACGCAGTATTTT. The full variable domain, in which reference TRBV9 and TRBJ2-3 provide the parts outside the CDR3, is DSGVTQTPKHLITATGQRVTLRCSPRSGDLSVYWYQQSLDQGLQFLIQYYNGEERAKGNILERFSAQQFPDLHSELNLSSLELGDSALYFCASSAYVTSGSTDTQYFGPGTRLTVL.

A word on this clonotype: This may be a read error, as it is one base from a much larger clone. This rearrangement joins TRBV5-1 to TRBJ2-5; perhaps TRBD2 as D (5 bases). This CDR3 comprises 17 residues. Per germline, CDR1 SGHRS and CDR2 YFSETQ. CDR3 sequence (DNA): TGCGCCGGCAGCTCAGCGGAGGCTCTCGACCCCAAAGAGACCCAGTACTTC. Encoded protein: CAGSSAEALDPKETQYF.

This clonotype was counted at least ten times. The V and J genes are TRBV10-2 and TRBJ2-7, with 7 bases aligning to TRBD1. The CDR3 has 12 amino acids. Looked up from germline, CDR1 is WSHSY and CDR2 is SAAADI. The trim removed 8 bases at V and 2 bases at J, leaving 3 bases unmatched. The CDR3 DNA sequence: TGCGCCAGCCGGGACAGCCCCTACGAGCAGTACTTC. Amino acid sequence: CASRDSPYEQYF.